Described below is a single T cell receptor (beta chain) sequence and its context. Some clones are missing from TCRdb's copy, which holds only in-frame ones; the method was immunoSEQ multiplex PCR. The data contain roughly 36,000 clones, 85% to 90% of them singletons. This sample was included in a study of PD-L1 blockade in urothelial cancer. Study at large: Blood was tested 3 weeks (second dose) and 6 weeks into treatment.

The receptor was derived from a man in his fifties or sixties with urothelial cancer. This sample comprised PBMCs, obtained around atezolizumab (anti-PD-L1) treatment.

CDR3 region: CASRRGGNAGELFF. CDR3 in DNA: TGTGCCAGTCGACGGGGTGGAAACGCCGGGGAGCTGTTTTTT. The chain couples TRBV28 to TRBJ2-2; TRBD2 might be the D (5 bases). Germline loops: CDR1 MDHEN, CDR2 SYDVKM. Deletions cut 9 bases from V and 6 bases from J, with 17 bases between. The CDR3 loop spans 14 amino acids.